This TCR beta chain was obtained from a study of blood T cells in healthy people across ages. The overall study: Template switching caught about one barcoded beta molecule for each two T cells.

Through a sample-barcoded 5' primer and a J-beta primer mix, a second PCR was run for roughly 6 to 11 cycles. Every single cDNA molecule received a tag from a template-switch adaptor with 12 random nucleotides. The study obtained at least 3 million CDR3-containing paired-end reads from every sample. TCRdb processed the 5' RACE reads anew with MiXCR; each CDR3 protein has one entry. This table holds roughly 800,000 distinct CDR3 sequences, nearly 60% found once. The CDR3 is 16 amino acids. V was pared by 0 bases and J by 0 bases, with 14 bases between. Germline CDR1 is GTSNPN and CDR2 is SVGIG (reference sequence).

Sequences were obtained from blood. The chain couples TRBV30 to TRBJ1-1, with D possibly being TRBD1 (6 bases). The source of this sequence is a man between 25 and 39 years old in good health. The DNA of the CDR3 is TGTGCCTGGAGTGTAGGGGGAGGGGGATTGAACACTGAAGCTTTCTTT. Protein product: CAWSVGGGGLNTEAFF.